There are many counts of the clone carrying this T cell receptor beta chain. This sample is drawn from a study of T cell repertoires in cytomegalovirus infection. MiXCR, run by TCRdb on the reads, gives a single entry per CDR3 protein. The data contain 300,000 to 400,000 distinct CDR3 sequences, 8% to 9.5% of them seen just once; the ten biggest clones take up about 4.5%. V was shortened by 4 bases and J by 5 bases, with 12 bases between the two germline ends. The germline gives CDR1 SGHTA, CDR2 FQGNSA. The CDR3 has 14 residues. The sequenced sample consisted of PBMCs. The clonotype comes from a human donor in good health (CMV status not recorded). Some clones in this sample may be carry-over from other donors' samples. The rearrangement links TRBV7-2 to TRBJ1-5; D call uncertain. The CDR3 sequence is CASSSGSSYQPQHF. Here the CDR3 DNA reads TGTGCCAGCAGCTCGGGGAGTTCCTATCAGCCCCAGCATTTT.